This T cell receptor (beta chain) was recovered during a study of T cell responses to AZD1222 COVID-19 vaccine. This CDR3 comprises 17 residues. Germline V lookup: CDR1 MNHEY, CDR2 SMNVEV (reference sequence). J was trimmed by 1 base and V by 4 bases; bases with no gene match: 7. Sequenced by immunoSEQ multiplex PCR; TCRdb stores in-frame clones only, minus some. The top ten hold 3.5% to 4% of the sample, which has 150,000 or so clones, roughly nine tenths seen once. Comment on this clone: Its antigen is currently unknown.

Study observations and caveats: Donors skewed white British and female; clonal diversity was possibly underestimated.

Sequencing used peripheral blood, obtained 28 days after the second AZD1222 dose. The V and J genes are TRBV27 and TRBJ2-1; 10 bases map to TRBD2. The sequence was obtained from an adult who received the AZD1222 COVID-19 vaccine. The CDR3 bases are TGTGCCAGCAGTTCCTCGGGACTAGCGTTTTCCTACAATGAGCAGTTCTTC. Its protein product is CASSSSGLAFSYNEQFF.